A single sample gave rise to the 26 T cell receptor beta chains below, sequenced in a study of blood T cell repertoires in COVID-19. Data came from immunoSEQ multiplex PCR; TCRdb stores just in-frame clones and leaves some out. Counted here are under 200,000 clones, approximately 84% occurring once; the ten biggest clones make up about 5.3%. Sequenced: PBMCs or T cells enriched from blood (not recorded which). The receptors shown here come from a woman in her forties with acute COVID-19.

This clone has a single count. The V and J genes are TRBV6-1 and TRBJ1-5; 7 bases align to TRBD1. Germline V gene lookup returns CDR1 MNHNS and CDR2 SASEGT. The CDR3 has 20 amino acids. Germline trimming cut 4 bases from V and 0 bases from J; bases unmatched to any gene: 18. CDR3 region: CASSGGQEGYGTYSNQPQHF. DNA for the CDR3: TGTGCCAGCAGTGGAGGACAGGAGGGGTACGGAACATATAGCAATCAGCCCCAGCATTTT.

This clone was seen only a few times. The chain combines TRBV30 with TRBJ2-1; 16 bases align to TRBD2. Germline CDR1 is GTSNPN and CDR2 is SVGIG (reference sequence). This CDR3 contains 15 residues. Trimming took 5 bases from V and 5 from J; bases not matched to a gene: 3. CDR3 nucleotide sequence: TGTGCCTGGGGGACTAGCGGGAGGGGAAACAATGAGCAGTTCTTC. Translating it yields CAWGTSGRGNNEQFF.

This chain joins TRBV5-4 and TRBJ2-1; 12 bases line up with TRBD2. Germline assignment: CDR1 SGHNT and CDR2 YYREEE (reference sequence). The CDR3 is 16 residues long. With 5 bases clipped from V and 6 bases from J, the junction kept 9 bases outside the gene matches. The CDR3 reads CASRYIGLAGRNEQFF. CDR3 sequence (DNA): TGTGCCAGCAGGTATATCGGACTAGCGGGACGCAATGAGCAGTTCTTC.

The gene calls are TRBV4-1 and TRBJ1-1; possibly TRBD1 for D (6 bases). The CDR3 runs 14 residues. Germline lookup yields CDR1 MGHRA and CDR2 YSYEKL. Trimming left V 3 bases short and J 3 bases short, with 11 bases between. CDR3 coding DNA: TGCGCCAGCAGCCAGGTTCAGGGGTACACTGAAGCTTTCTTT. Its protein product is CASSQVQGYTEAFF.

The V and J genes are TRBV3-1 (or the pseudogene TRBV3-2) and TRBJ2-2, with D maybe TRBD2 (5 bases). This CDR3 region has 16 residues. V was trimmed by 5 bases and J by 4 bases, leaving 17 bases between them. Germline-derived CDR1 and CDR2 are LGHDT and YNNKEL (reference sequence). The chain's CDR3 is CASSFRGGGGTGELFF. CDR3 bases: TGTGCCAGCAGCTTCCGAGGAGGTGGTGGCACCGGGGAGCTGTTTTTT.

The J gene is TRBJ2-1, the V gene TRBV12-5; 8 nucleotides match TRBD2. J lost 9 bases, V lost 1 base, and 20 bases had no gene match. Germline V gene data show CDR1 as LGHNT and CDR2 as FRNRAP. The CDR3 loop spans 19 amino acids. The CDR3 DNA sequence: TGTGCTAGTGGTTTGGGCCGGGGGGGACGAGCGGGAGAGTCCAGTGAGCAGTTCTTC. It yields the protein CASGLGRGGRAGESSEQFF.

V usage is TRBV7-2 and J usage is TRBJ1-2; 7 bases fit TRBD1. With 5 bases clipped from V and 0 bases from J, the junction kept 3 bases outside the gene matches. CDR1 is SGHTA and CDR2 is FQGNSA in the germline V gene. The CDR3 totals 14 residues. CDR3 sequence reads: CASSGQATNYGYTF. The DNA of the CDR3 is TGTGCCAGCAGCGGACAGGCGACTAACTATGGCTACACCTTC.

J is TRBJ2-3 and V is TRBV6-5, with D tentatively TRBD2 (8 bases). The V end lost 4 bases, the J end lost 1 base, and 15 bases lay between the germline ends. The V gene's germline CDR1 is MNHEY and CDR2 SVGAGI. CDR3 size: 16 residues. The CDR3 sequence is CASSLLSGTGTDTQYF. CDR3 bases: TGTGCCAGCAGTTTACTTAGCGGGACAGGCACAGATACGCAGTATTTT.

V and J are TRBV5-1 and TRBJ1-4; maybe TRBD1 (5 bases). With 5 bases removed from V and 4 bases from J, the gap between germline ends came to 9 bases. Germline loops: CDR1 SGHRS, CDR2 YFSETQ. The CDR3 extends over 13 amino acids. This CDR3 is CASRDQGNEKLFF. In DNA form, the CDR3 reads TGCGCCAGCAGGGATCAGGGTAATGAAAAACTGTTTTTT.

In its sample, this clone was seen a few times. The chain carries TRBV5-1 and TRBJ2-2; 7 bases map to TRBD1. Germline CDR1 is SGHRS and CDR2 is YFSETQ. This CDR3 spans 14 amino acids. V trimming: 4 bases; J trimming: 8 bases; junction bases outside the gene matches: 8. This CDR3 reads CASSHPTGTGELFF. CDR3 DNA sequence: TGCGCCAGCAGCCACCCGACAGGGACGGGGGAGCTGTTTTTT.

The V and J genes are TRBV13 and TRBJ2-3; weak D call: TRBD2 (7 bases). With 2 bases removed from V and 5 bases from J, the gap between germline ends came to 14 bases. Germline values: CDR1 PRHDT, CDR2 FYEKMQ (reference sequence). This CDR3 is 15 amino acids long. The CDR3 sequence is CASSLMRGQGDTQYF. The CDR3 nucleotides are TGTGCCAGCAGCTTAATGCGGGGGCAGGGAGATACGCAGTATTTT. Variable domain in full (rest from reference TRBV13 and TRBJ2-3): AAGVIQSPRHLIKEKRETATLKCYPIPRHDTVYWYQQGPGQDPQFLISFYEKMQSDKGSIPDRFSAQQFSDYHSELNMSSLELGDSALYFCASSLMRGQGDTQYFGPGTRLTVL.

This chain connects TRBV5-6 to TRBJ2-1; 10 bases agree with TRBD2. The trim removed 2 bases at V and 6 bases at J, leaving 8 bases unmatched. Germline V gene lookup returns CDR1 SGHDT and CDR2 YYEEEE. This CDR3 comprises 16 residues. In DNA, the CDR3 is TGTGCCAGCAGCTTAACCGGGACTAGCGTCGGCAATGAGCAGTTCTTC. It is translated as CASSLTGTSVGNEQFF.

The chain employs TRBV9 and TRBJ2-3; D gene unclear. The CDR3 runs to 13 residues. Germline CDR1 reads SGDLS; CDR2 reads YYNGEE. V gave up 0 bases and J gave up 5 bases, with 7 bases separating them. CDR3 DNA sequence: TGTGCCAGCAGCGTAGCGATCAGAGATACGCAGTATTTT. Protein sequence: CASSVAIRDTQYF.

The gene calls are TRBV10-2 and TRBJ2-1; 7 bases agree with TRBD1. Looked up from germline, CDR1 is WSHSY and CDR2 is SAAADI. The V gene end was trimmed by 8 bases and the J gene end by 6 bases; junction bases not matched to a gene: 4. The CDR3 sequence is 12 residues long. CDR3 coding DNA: TGCGCCAGCTACAGGGGTGGCAATGAGCAGTTCTTC. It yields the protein CASYRGGNEQFF.

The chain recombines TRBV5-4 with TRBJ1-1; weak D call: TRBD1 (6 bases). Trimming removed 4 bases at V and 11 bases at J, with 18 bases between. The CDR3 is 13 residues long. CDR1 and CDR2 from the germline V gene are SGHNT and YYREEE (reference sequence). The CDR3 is CASSLGGRSLAFF. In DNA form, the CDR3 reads TGTGCCAGCAGCCTGGGGGGGCGAAGTTTGGCTTTCTTT.

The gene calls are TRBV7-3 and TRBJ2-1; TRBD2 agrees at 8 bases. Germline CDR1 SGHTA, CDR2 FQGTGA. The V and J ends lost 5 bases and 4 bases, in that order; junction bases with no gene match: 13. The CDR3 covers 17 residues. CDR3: CASSVFPLAGAYNEQFF. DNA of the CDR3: TGTGCCAGCAGCGTCTTTCCTCTAGCGGGCGCGTACAATGAGCAGTTCTTC. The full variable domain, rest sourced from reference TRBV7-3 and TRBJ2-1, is GAGVSQTPSNKVTEKGKYVELRCDPISGHTALYWYRQSLGQGPEFLIYFQGTGAADDSGLPNDRFFAVRPEGSVSTLKIQRTERGDSAVYLCASSVFPLAGAYNEQFFGPGTRLTVL.

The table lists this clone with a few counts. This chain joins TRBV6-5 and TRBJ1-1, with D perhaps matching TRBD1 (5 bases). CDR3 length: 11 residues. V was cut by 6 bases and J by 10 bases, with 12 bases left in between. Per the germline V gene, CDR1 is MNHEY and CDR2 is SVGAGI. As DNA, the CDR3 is TGTGCCAGCAGCTCAACAGGCCGAGCTTTCTTT. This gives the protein CASSSTGRAFF.

The CDR3 sequence: CASSPGTSGRATEYV. In DNA form, the CDR3 reads TGTGCCAGCAGTCCCGGGACTAGCGGGAGAGCCACAGAGTACGTC. The chain recombines TRBV11-2 with TRBJ2-7; 14 positions agree with TRBD2. The CDR3 is made up of 15 amino acids. The V segment lost 6 bases and the J segment 11 bases; nucleotides outside the gene matches: 12. CDR1 and CDR2 from the germline V gene are SGHAT and FQNNGV.

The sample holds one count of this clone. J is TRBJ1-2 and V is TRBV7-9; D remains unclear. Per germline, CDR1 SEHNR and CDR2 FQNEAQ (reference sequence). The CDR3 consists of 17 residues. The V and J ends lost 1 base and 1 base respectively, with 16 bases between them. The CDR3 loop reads CASSLGSPQLHNYGYTF. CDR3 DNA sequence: TGTGCCAGCAGCTTAGGTTCCCCACAACTACATAACTATGGCTACACCTTC. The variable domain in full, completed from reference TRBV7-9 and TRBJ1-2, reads DTGVSQNPRHKITKRGQNVTFRCDPISEHNRLYWYRQTLGQGPEFLTYFQNEAQLEKSRLLSDRFSAERPKGSFSTLEIQRTEQGDSAMYLCASSLGSPQLHNYGYTFGSGTRLTVV.

In nucleotides, the CDR3 is TGCGCCAGCTCCTACAGGAGCTCCTACGAGCAGTACTTC. Translated, it gives CASSYRSSYEQYF. This chain connects TRBV5-1 to TRBJ2-7, with D perhaps matching TRBD1 (5 bases). The CDR3 runs 13 residues. Trimming removed 7 bases at V and 0 bases at J, with 11 bases between. Germline assignment: CDR1 SGHRS and CDR2 YFSETQ.

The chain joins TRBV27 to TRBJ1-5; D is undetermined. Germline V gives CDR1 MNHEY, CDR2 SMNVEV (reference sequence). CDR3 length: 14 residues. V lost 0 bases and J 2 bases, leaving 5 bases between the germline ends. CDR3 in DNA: TGTGCCAGCAGTTTATCCGGGGGCAATCAGCCCCAGCATTTT. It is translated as CASSLSGGNQPQHF.

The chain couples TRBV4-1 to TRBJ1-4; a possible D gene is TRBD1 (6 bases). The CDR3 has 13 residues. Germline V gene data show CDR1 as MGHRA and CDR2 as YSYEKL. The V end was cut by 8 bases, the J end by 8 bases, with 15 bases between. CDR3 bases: TGCGCCAGCTCCTCAGGGGAGGGGGAAAAACTGTTTTTT. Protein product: CASSSGEGEKLFF.

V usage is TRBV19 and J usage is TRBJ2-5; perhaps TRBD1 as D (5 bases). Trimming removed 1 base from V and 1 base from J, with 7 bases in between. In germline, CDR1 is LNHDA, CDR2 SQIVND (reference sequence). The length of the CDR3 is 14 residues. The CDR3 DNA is TGTGCCAGTAGTATAGCAGGGTCCCAAGAGACCCAGTACTTC. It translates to CASSIAGSQETQYF.

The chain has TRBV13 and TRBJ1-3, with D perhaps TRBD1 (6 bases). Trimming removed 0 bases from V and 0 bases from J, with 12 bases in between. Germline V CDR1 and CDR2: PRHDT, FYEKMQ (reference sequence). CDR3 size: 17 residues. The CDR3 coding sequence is TGTGCCAGCAGCTTAGGTACAGGGAGATTCTCTGGAAACACCATATATTTT. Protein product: CASSLGTGRFSGNTIYF.

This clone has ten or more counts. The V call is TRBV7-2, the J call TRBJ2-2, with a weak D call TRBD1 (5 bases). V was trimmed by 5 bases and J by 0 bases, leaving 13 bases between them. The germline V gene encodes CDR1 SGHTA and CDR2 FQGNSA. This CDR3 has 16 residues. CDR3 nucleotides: TGTGCCAGCAGCCCAGGACACACCGCGAACACCGGGGAGCTGTTTTTT. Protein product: CASSPGHTANTGELFF.

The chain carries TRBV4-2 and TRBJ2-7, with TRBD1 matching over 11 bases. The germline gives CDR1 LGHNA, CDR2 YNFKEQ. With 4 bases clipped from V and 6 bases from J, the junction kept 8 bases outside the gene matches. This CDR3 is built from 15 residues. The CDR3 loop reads CASSRGQGAGVEQYF. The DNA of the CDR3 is TGTGCCAGCAGCCGAGGACAGGGGGCAGGGGTCGAGCAGTACTTC.